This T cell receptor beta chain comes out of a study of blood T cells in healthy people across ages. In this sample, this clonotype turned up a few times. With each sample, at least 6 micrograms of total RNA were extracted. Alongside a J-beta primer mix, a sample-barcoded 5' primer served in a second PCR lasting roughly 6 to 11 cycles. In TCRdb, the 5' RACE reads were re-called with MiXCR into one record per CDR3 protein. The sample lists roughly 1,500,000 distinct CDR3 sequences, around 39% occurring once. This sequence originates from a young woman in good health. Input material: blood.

The CDR3 loop reads CASSLYDRTSSGANVLTF. The CDR3 DNA follows: TGTGCCAGCAGCTTATACGACAGGACCAGCTCTGGGGCCAACGTCCTGACTTTC. The chain couples TRBV7-2 to TRBJ2-6, with a weak D call TRBD1 (6 bases). CDR1 and CDR2 from the germline V gene are SGHTA and FQGNSA. This CDR3 is 18 amino acids long. Trimming took off 2 bases at V and 0 bases at J, with 14 bases between the two ends.